Listed below are T cell receptor beta chains from one sample, sequenced in a study of T cells after yellow fever vaccination. From the 5' RACE reads, TCRdb called clonotypes with MiXCR, one entry per CDR3 protein. The sample yields about 260,000 distinct CDR3 sequences, roughly 3.7% seen once. Specimen: PBMCs, collected 15 days after the yellow fever booster vaccination. Receptor source: a man younger than 30 who received the YFV17D yellow fever vaccine. Both conserved end residues are part of each CDR3. Fields, in order: D gene, J gene, V gene, CDR3 length, CDR3 protein. D genes are given only for firm matches.

D: TRBD1
J: TRBJ1-1
V: TRBV11-2
length: 14
CDR3: CASSSGDRTTEAFF

D: NA
J: TRBJ2-3
V: TRBV4-1
length: 17
CDR3: CASSQSGSGTLGDTQYF

D: NA
J: TRBJ2-5
V: TRBV15
length: 14
CDR3: CATSSRDNQETQYF

D: NA
J: TRBJ1-5
V: TRBV6-1
length: 12
CDR3: CASQFGVQPQHF

D: NA
J: TRBJ2-3
V: TRBV29-1
length: 13
CDR3: CSGGGGLGDTQYF

D: TRBD1
J: TRBJ2-2
V: TRBV4-3
length: 15
CDR3: CASSQGTGGTGELFF

D: TRBD2
J: TRBJ2-1
V: TRBV5-1
length: 19
CDR3: CASSVGGTSGVSSYNEQFF

D: NA
J: TRBJ2-7
V: TRBV30
length: 11
CDR3: CAWSVVYEQYF

D: NA
J: TRBJ2-1
V: TRBV5-1
length: 15
CDR3: CASSSGGPTRNEQFF

D: NA
J: TRBJ2-1
V: TRBV7-7
length: 13
CDR3: CASSLILDNEQFF

D: NA
J: TRBJ2-7
V: TRBV7-2
length: 14
CDR3: CASSLFQVPYEQYF

D: TRBD1
J: TRBJ2-2
V: TRBV20-1
length: 17
CDR3: CSARDPGQGARTGELFF

D: NA
J: TRBJ1-2
V: TRBV20-1
length: 15
CDR3: CSARDSGGVVGGYTF

D: NA
J: TRBJ1-4
V: TRBV4-3
length: 15
CDR3: CASSPFVATNEKLFF

D: TRBD2
J: TRBJ2-3
V: TRBV9
length: 15
CDR3: CASSSSGASTDTQYF

D: NA
J: TRBJ1-1
V: TRBV12-3/TRBV12-4
length: 13
CDR3: CASSALGAAEAFF